This passage covers 31 T cell receptor beta chains from one sample sequenced in a study of regulatory T cells in long-lasting Graves disease. Time point given: newly diagnosed GD, antithyroid drugs for less than 3 months. With RNA extracted from PBMCs as input, the TCR library was made. Arm-PCR with iRepertoire HTBI primers amplified the CDR3 regions for these TCR beta libraries. A single record per CDR3 protein comes from TCRdb applying MiXCR to the multiplex PCR reads. Among almost 450,000 distinct CDR3 sequences listed, about a sixth were seen once. The same specimen was also included in a second study, on T cells in Graves' hyperthyroidism and ophthalmopathy.

This specimen consisted of peripheral blood mononuclear cells (PBMCs), obtained at new diagnosis, from a patient treated with antithyroid drugs. These receptors were obtained from a young woman with Graves disease.

This rearrangement joins TRBV19 to TRBJ1-4; D ambiguous. The germline V gene encodes CDR1 LNHDA and CDR2 SQIVND (reference sequence). Trimming removed 4 bases at V and 8 bases at J, with 17 bases between. The CDR3 is 15 amino acids. The CDR3 nucleotides read TGTGCCAGTAGTACCCCTGCGCACCCGGGGGAAAAACTGTTTTTT. This gives the protein CASSTPAHPGEKLFF.

This clonotype was seen ten or more times. The genes are TRBV20-1 and TRBJ2-4; 7 nucleotides agree with TRBD1. This CDR3 region has 15 residues. The germline V gene encodes CDR1 DFQATT and CDR2 SNEGSKA (reference sequence). With V trimmed by 6 bases and J by 0 bases, 8 bases remained unmatched. CDR3 residues: CSAIGTDGAKNIQYF. The CDR3, as DNA: TGCAGTGCGATTGGGACAGATGGAGCCAAAAACATTCAGTACTTC.

This clonotype was picked up many times. The rearrangement joins TRBV12-5 to TRBJ2-1; 9 nucleotides agree with TRBD2. The germline V gene encodes CDR1 LGHNT and CDR2 FRNRAP. V dropped 5 bases and J dropped 8; count of bases not matched to a gene: 19. The CDR3 loop spans 18 amino acids. CDR3: CASGGRGVSGGHGDEQFF. CDR3 DNA sequence: TGTGCTAGTGGTGGACGGGGTGTTAGCGGGGGACATGGGGATGAGCAGTTCTTC.

This clonotype was counted a few times. The rearrangement links TRBV5-6 to TRBJ1-3, with 7 positions matching TRBD1. The CDR3 is 16 amino acids. J was trimmed by 0 bases and V by 3 bases; bases with no gene match: 6. Germline CDR1 is SGHDT and CDR2 is YYEEEE. The CDR3 DNA sequence: TGTGCCAGCAGCTCCTTGGGACAGTTCTCTGGAAACACCATATATTTT. Protein sequence: CASSSLGQFSGNTIYF.

V is TRBV7-6 and J is TRBJ2-3, with TRBD2 matching 8 bases. Germline V lookup: CDR1 SGHVS, CDR2 FNYEAQ. CDR3 length: 14 residues. V lost 1 base, J lost 4 bases, and 1 base stayed unmatched. The DNA for the CDR3 is TGTGCCAGCAGCTTAGACGGGAGGGCAGATACGCAGTATTTT. Residues: CASSLDGRADTQYF.

This clonotype was seen only a few times. The chain employs TRBV20-1 and TRBJ2-1; 10 bases are a match to TRBD2. The germline CDR1 and CDR2 sequences are DFQATT and SNEGSKA (reference sequence). Trimming removed 6 bases from V and 1 base from J; junction bases left unmatched: 9. This CDR3 is 16 amino acids long. The CDR3 nucleotides read TGCAGTGCCAGGGATTTTAGCGGGGGGTCCTACAATGAGCAGTTCTTC. Amino acid sequence: CSARDFSGGSYNEQFF.

CDR3 protein: CASSLATSARGLFF. The CDR3 DNA is TGTGCCAGCAGCTTAGCGACATCCGCTCGAGGGCTGTTTTTT. The V gene is TRBV11-2, the J gene TRBJ1-4; no clear D. The CDR3 is 14 residues long. Germline loops: CDR1 SGHAT, CDR2 FQNNGV. V was pared by 1 base and J by 14 bases, with 17 bases between.

V usage is TRBV24-1 and J usage is TRBJ2-3; TRBD2 matches 9 bases. Germline-derived CDR1 and CDR2 are KGHDR and SFDVKD. V trimming: 3 bases; J trimming: 2 bases; junction bases outside the gene matches: 11. The CDR3 consists of 18 residues. CDR3 in amino acids: CATSDSSGSQSPTDTQYF. The CDR3, as DNA: TGTGCCACCAGTGATAGTAGCGGGAGCCAGTCCCCCACAGATACGCAGTATTTT.

This clonotype was observed at least ten times. The rearrangement uses TRBV20-1 and TRBJ1-5; D ambiguous. Trimming left V 3 bases short and J 0 bases short, with 9 bases between. CDR1 is DFQATT and CDR2 is SNEGSKA in the germline V gene (reference sequence). The CDR3 covers 14 residues. The CDR3 spells CSASAGASNQPQHF. Written as DNA, the CDR3 is TGCAGTGCTAGCGCGGGTGCTAGCAATCAGCCCCAGCATTTT.

This clonotype was counted at least ten times. The chain has TRBV7-2 and TRBJ2-7; D is uncertain. The length of the CDR3 is 14 residues. Germline V CDR1 and CDR2: SGHTA, FQGNSA. Between the trimmed V and J ends, which lost 5 bases and 0 bases, there was a span of 11 bases. CDR3 loop: CASSPRYSSYEQYF. Here the CDR3 DNA reads TGTGCCAGCAGCCCCCGTTATAGCTCCTACGAGCAGTACTTC.

The chain has TRBV27 and TRBJ2-2; D unresolved. Germline loops: CDR1 MNHEY, CDR2 SMNVEV (reference sequence). V gave up 2 bases and J gave up 4 bases, with 11 bases separating them. CDR3 length equals 15 residues. CDR3 in DNA: TGTGCCAGCAGTTTACGAAATCCTTCCACCGGGGAGCTGTTTTTT. Amino acids: CASSLRNPSTGELFF.

The chain uses TRBV2 and TRBJ2-6, with TRBD1 matching over 8 bases. The CDR3 has 16 residues. Germline lookup yields CDR1 SNHLY and CDR2 FYNNEI. The V gene end was trimmed by 7 bases and the J gene end by 0 bases; junction bases not matched to a gene: 5. This CDR3 reads CASTLTGGSGANVLTF. DNA of the CDR3: TGTGCCAGCACTTTAACAGGGGGCTCTGGGGCCAACGTCCTGACTTTC.

In its sample, this clonotype was seen many times. This chain connects TRBV28 to TRBJ2-5; D may be TRBD2 (6 bases). Germline CDR1 reads MDHEN; CDR2 reads SYDVKM. V dropped 8 bases and J dropped 1 base, with 14 bases sitting between them. CDR3 length: 14 residues. CDR3 nucleotides: TGTGCCAGCGTAAGACTAGGAGGCCAAGAGACCCAGTACTTC. Translation gives CASVRLGGQETQYF.

Points on this clonotype: An end of the junction does not agree with germline; a read error may underlie this. The V call is TRBV5-1, the J call TRBJ2-1, with 10 bases identical to TRBD2. This CDR3 is 16 amino acids long. Germline CDR1 SGHRS, CDR2 YFSETQ. This CDR3 is CASSLVRTSGGYEQFF. For the CDR3, the DNA is TGTGCCAGCAGCCTGGTTAGGACTAGCGGTGGGTATGAGCAGTTCTTC.

This clonotype came up many times. The gene calls are TRBV24-1 and TRBJ2-2; the D gene is possibly TRBD1 (6 bases). Per the germline V gene, CDR1 is KGHDR and CDR2 is SFDVKD. The CDR3 has 13 residues. Trimming stripped 6 bases from V and 5 bases from J, with 9 bases between. The CDR3 region has the DNA TGTGCCACCAGTCTCAGGGGAACCGGGGAGCTGTTTTTT. Protein: CATSLRGTGELFF.

This clonotype has ten or more counts. V usage is TRBV6-2 or TRBV6-3 and J usage is TRBJ2-1; weak D call: TRBD2 (5 bases). The CDR3 contains 14 residues. Germline lookup yields CDR1 MNHEY and CDR2 SVGEGT. Trimming took off 6 bases at V and 3 bases at J, with 12 bases between the two ends. The CDR3 nucleotides are TGTGCCAGCAGGCGGGCCTCAGACTACAATGAGCAGTTCTTC. Translation gives CASRRASDYNEQFF.

This clonotype was found many times. This chain connects TRBV2 to TRBJ2-1; 8 bases map to TRBD2. CDR1 and CDR2 from the germline V gene are SNHLY and FYNNEI. The J segment lost 4 bases and the V segment lost 5 bases, leaving 25 bases of the junction unmatched. The CDR3 is made up of 21 amino acids. The CDR3 DNA sequence: TGTGCCAGCAGTCGACGGGGGGGGGCCTCCGCGGGACGAAGACTATACAATGAGCAGTTCTTC. This codes for CASSRRGGASAGRRLYNEQFF.

The table lists this clonotype with many counts. CDR3 bases: TGTGCCAGCAGTGGATCTGGGGTATCTGAAGCTTTCTTT. Translating gives CASSGSGVSEAFF. This chain connects TRBV6-1 to TRBJ1-1; D remains unclear. Germline values: CDR1 MNHNS, CDR2 SASEGT. V lost 4 bases to trimming and J lost 6 bases, with 12 bases between them. This CDR3 spans 13 amino acids.

As concerns this clonotype: A far larger clone is off by one base, so a read error is likely. The V and J genes are TRBV7-2 and TRBJ1-1, with D uncertain. CDR3 length equals 13 residues. With 4 bases removed from V and 1 base from J, the gap between germline ends came to 7 bases. CDR1 is SGHTA and CDR2 is FQGNSA in the germline V gene. CDR3 sequence: CASSWEQNTEAFF. CDR3 in DNA: TGTGCCAGCAGCTGGGAACAGAACACTGAAGCTTTCTTT.

This clonotype showed up many times. The chain uses TRBV2 and TRBJ1-2, with a possible D match to TRBD1 (5 bases). Trimming took 4 bases from V and 9 from J, leaving 9 bases between them. The CDR3 covers 11 residues. Germline-derived CDR1 and CDR2 are SNHLY and FYNNEI. The CDR3 loop is CASSGGVSYTF. In DNA form, the CDR3 reads TGTGCCAGCAGTGGAGGGGTGAGCTACACCTTC.

The chain recombines TRBV28 with TRBJ2-2, with D tentatively TRBD2 (5 bases). Germline V gives CDR1 MDHEN, CDR2 SYDVKM. Between the trimmed V and J ends, which lost 6 bases and 6 bases, there was a span of 20 bases. The CDR3 extends over 16 amino acids. The CDR3 sequence: CASSTFGGSGSGELFF. In nucleotides, the CDR3 is TGTGCCAGCAGCACCTTCGGCGGGTCTGGGTCCGGGGAGCTGTTTTTT. The full variable domain, its missing parts supplied by reference TRBV28 and TRBJ2-2, is DVKVTQSSRYLVKRTGEKVFLECVQDMDHENMFWYRQDPGLGLRLIYFSYDVKMKEKGDIPEGYSVSREKKERFSLILESASTNQTSMYLCASSTFGGSGSGELFFGEGSRLTVL.

This clonotype was observed at least ten times. The chain employs TRBV3-1 and TRBJ1-5, with 7 bases lining up with TRBD1. CDR1 and CDR2 (germline): LGHDT, YNNKEL (reference sequence). There are 15 residues in the CDR3. V lost 1 base to trimming and J lost 6 bases; unmatched junction nucleotides: 6. CDR3 amino acids: CASSQAGDRGQPQHF. CDR3 nucleotides: TGTGCCAGCAGCCAAGCTGGGGACAGAGGTCAGCCCCAGCATTTT.

J is TRBJ2-1 and V is TRBV4-3; the D is unclear. Trimming cost V 4 bases and J 6 bases, with 7 bases left between them. From germline, CDR1 is LGHNA and CDR2 YSLEER. The CDR3 sequence is 12 residues long. CDR3 nucleotide sequence: TGCGCCAGCAGCCCCCAACGCAATGAGCAGTTCTTC. Protein sequence: CASSPQRNEQFF.

Comment on this clonotype: This may be a read error: a much more frequent sequence differs by one nucleotide. The chain is built from TRBV15 and TRBJ2-5, with 7 bases identical to TRBD1. Matching the DNA end better, TRBJ2-1 makes the J call doubtful. Germline V gives CDR1 LNHNV, CDR2 YYDKDF (reference sequence). This CDR3 region has 13 residues. CDR3 coding DNA: TGTGCCACCAGCAGGGACAGGAATAATAAGCAGTTCTTC. It encodes CATSRDRNNKQFF.

As regards this clonotype: A much larger clone differs from this one at a single base, so this may be a read error. This chain joins TRBV6-2 or TRBV6-3 and TRBJ2-2; 10 bases are a match to TRBD2. The CDR3 sequence is 19 residues long. Germline CDR1 reads MNHEY; CDR2 reads SVGEGT. V gave up 4 bases and J gave up 2 bases; unmatched junction bases: 13. The CDR3 protein is CASSSARRLAGANTGELFF. The CDR3 DNA is TGTGCCAGCAGTTCCGCCCGACGACTAGCGGGCGCTAACACCGGGGAGCTGTTTTTT.

This chain uses TRBV18 with TRBJ2-6; no firm D call. The CDR3 has 17 residues. Germline CDR1 and CDR2: KGHSH and LQKENI. Trimming pared 0 bases from V and 0 bases from J, leaving 9 bases between. The CDR3 loop reads CASSPPAGSSGANVLTF. For the CDR3, the DNA is TGTGCCAGCTCACCACCCGCCGGAAGCTCTGGGGCCAACGTCCTGACTTTC.

This clonotype was seen more than once but under ten times. One base separates it from a far larger clone, so it is likely a read error. This chain connects TRBV11-3 to TRBJ1-1, with D perhaps TRBD1 (6 bases). Germline lookup yields CDR1 SGHNT and CDR2 YENEEA. The CDR3 is made up of 13 amino acids. CDR3 bases: TGTGCCAGCAGTCCAGACAGGAACGCTGAAGCTTTCTTT. Translating gives CASSPDRNAEAFF.

The gene calls are TRBV2 and TRBJ2-5; 10 nucleotides agree with TRBD1. The CDR3 contains 12 residues. The J segment lost 3 bases and the V segment lost 10 bases, leaving 2 bases of the junction unmatched. From germline, CDR1 is SNHLY and CDR2 FYNNEI. The DNA for the CDR3 is TGTGCCACCGGGACAGGGGAAGAGACCCAGTACTTC. Translating gives CATGTGEETQYF.

The sample holds many counts of this clonotype. This rearrangement joins TRBV11-2 to TRBJ2-1; D is undetermined. This CDR3 spans 14 amino acids. Germline lookup yields CDR1 SGHAT and CDR2 FQNNGV. V lost 5 bases and J 9 bases, leaving 17 bases between the germline ends. CDR3 nucleotides: TGTGCCAGCAGCCTTGGTTTCATTAATCGTGAGCAGTTCTTC. Translating it yields CASSLGFINREQFF.

Comments on this clonotype: A much bigger clone sits one base away, suggesting this may be a read error. The chain links TRBV7-2 to TRBJ2-7; D is undetermined. Looked up from germline, CDR1 is SGHTA and CDR2 is FQGNSA. This CDR3 spans 14 amino acids. This CDR3 reads CVSSLGPGSYEQYF. Here the CDR3 DNA reads TGTGTCAGCAGCCTCGGACCTGGCTCCTACGAGCAGTACTTC. The whole variable domain, remainder taken from reference TRBV7-2 and TRBJ2-7, is GAGVSQSPSNKVTEKGKDVELRCDPISGHTALYWYRQSLGQGLEFLIYFQGNSAPDKSGLPSDRFSAERTGGSVSTLTIQRTQQEDSAVYLCVSSLGPGSYEQYFGPGTRLTVT.

This clonotype was detected many times. The chain employs TRBV14 and TRBJ2-1, with TRBD2 matching 9 bases. Trimming at V came to 0 bases and at J to 15 bases, leaving 3 bases not matched to a gene. The CDR3 sequence is 12 residues long. Germline loops: CDR1 SGHDN, CDR2 FVKESK. CDR3 region: CASSQDRGRGFF. CDR3 sequence (DNA): TGTGCCAGCAGCCAAGATCGCGGGAGGGGGTTCTTC.